The TCR gamma chain under discussion was sequenced for a study of gammadelta T cells in human blood (dated by TCRdb to the early 2020s). What the study reported, not specific to this receptor: According to the study, polyclonal expansion of innate gamma-delta T cells immediately after birth appeared to be driven by microbial exposure.

This clone is termed large (0.1 to 1%). Its antigen specificity is not known. No base qualities exist here, and no much larger clone lies one base off it. The library came from RT-PCR. Sequenced on an Illumina MiSeq. Clones were re-identified by TCRdb from the public reads with CATT, and rows with the same DNA were merged. The table for this sample lists about 300 gamma-chain clones; 10% to 11% of them were counted only once. Clones ranked in the top ten supply about 34% of the sample. Compared with germline, V lacks 8 bases and J lacks 4 bases; bases without a gene match: 8. The CDR3, cysteine through phenylalanine, is 14 amino acids long. The DNA shown is the 42-base CDR3, in frame from base 1.

The sequencing input was Vgamma9Vdelta2 gamma-delta T cells from cord blood. The rearrangement combines TRGV10 with TRGJP1. TRGV10 is an ORF, and what it does is uncertain. The receptor's source is a newborn. The DNA sequence reads TGTGCTGCGTGGGATTGGGTCACTGGTTGGTTCAAGATATTT. This is translated as CAAWDWVTGWFKIF.